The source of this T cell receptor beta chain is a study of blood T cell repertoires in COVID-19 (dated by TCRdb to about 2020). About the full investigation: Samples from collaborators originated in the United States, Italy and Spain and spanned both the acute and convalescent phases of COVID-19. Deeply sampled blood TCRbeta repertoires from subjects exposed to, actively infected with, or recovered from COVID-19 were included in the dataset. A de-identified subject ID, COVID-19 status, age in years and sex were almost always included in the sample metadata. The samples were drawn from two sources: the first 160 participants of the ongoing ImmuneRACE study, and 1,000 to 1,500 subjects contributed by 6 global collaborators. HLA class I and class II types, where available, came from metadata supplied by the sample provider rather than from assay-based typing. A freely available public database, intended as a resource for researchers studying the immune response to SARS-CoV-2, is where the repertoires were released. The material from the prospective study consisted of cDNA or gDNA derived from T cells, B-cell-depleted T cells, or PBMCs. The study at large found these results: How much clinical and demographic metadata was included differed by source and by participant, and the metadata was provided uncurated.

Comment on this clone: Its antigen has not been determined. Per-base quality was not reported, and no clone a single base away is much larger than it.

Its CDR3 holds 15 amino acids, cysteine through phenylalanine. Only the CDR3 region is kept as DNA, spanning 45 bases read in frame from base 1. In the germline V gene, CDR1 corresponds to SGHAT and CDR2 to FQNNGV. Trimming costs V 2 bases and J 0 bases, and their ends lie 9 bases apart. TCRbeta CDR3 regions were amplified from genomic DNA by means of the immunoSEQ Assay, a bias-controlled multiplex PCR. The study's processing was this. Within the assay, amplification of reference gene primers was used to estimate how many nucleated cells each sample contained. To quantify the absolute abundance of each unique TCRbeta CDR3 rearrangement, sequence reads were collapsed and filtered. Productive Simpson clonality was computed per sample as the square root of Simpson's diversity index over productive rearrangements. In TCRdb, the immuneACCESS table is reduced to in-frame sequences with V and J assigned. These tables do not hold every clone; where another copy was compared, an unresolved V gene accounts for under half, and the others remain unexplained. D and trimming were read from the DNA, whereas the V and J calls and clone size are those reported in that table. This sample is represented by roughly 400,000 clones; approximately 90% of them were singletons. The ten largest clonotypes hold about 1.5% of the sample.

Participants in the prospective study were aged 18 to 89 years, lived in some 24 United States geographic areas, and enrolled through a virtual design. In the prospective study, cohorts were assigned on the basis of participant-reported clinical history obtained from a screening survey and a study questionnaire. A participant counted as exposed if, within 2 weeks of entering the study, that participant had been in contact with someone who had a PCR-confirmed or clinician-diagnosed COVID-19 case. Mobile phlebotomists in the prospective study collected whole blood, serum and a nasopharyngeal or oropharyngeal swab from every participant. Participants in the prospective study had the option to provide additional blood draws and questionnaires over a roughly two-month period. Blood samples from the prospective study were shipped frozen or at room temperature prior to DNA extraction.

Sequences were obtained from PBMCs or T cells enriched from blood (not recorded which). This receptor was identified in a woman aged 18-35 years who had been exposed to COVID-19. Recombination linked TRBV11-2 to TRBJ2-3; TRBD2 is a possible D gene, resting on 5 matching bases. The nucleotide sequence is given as TGTGCCAGCAGCTTAAATAGAGGGAGCACAGATACGCAGTATTTT. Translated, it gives CASSLNRGSTDTQYF.